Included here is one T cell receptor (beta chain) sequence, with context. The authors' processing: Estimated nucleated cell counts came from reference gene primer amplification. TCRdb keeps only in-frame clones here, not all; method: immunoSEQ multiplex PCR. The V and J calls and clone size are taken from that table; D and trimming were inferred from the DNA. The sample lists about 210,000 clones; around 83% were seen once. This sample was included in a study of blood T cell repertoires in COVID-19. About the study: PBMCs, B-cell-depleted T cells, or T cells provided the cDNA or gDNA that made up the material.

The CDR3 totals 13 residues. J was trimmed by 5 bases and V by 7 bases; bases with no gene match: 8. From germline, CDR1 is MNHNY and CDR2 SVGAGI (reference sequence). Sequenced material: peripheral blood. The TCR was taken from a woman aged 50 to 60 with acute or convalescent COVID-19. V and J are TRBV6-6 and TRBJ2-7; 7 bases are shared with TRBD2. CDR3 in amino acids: CASILGGGHEQYF. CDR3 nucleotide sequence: TGTGCCAGCATTCTGGGGGGGGGTCACGAGCAGTACTTC.